This TCR beta chain came from a study of STAT3 mutations in large granular lymphocyte leukemia. Across the study: Roughly half the longitudinally sequenced T-LGLL patients had canonical STAT3 mutations. More than half of T-LGLL patients received immunosuppressive therapy.

Germline V gene sequence: CDR1 SGHVS, CDR2 FQNEAQ. This CDR3 is 16 amino acids long. V lost 2 bases to trimming and J lost 0 bases, with 12 bases between them. The study's findings and limits: Every T-cell large granular lymphocyte leukemia patient had at least one immunodominant TCR beta clonotype. TCR clonotype switching after therapy occurred in about 30% of the 18 patients.

This clone was seen only a few times. The antigen is not known. Some clones are missing from TCRdb's copy, which holds only in-frame ones; the method was immunoSEQ multiplex PCR. The table has more than 1,500 clones, about 60% seen once; the top ten hold around two thirds. The clonotype originates from a man in his 60s with T-cell large granular lymphocyte leukemia. Some clones in this sample may be carry-over from other donors' samples. Sequenced sample: peripheral blood mononuclear cells. The V gene is TRBV7-8, the J gene TRBJ2-3, with D perhaps matching TRBD2 (5 bases). The CDR3 sequence is CASSLSWELSTDTQYF. For the CDR3, the DNA is TGTGCCAGCAGCTTAAGTTGGGAGTTAAGCACAGATACGCAGTATTTT.